Listed below are T cell receptor beta chains from one sample, sequenced in a study of CD8+CD57+ T cells in acquired aplastic anemia. TCRdb recomputed calls from the reads with MiXCR, one row per CDR3 protein. This table holds 150,000 or so distinct CDR3 sequences, more than 45% found once. Material: sorted CD4+, CD8+, or CD8+CD57+ T cells (not recorded which) from PBMCs. These receptors were obtained from a human donor with aplastic anemia. The CDR3 runs from the conserved cysteine through the conserved F or W. Each record gives: clone size, V gene, D gene, J gene, CDR3 DNA, CDR3 protein. A D gene is named only where the DNA matches it firmly. Not every row has a clone size; where given, it reads once, few, many or a size class.

abundance: -; v_gene: TRBV6-1; d_gene: -; j_gene: TRBJ2-7; CDR3nt: TGTGCCAGCAGTGAATTTCCGGGGTCATCCTACGAGCAGTACTTC; CDR3aa: CASSEFPGSSYEQYF
abundance: many; v_gene: TRBV5-6; d_gene: -; j_gene: TRBJ1-6; CDR3nt: TGTGCCAGCAGCTTGTCAGGTTCACCCCTCCACTTT; CDR3aa: CASSLSGSPLHF
abundance: -; v_gene: TRBV6-1; d_gene: -; j_gene: TRBJ2-5; CDR3nt: TGTGCCACCATTAAAGGAGGGCCCCAAGAGACCCAGTCCTTC; CDR3aa: CATIKGGPQETQSF
abundance: -; v_gene: TRBV27; d_gene: -; j_gene: TRBJ2-3; CDR3nt: TGTGCCAGCAGTTTATGGGGGGGGGCGATATCGGATACGCAGTATTTT; CDR3aa: CASSLWGGAISDTQYF
abundance: many; v_gene: TRBV4-1; d_gene: -; j_gene: TRBJ2-7; CDR3nt: TGCGCCAGCAGCCAAGACAGCCCCCTACCCTACGAGCAGTACTTC; CDR3aa: CASSQDSPLPYEQYF
abundance: -; v_gene: TRBV15; d_gene: -; j_gene: TRBJ2-6; CDR3nt: TGTGCCACCAGCAGAGTTCCCGGGGGGGCCAACGTCCTGACTTTC; CDR3aa: CATSRVPGGANVLTF
abundance: -; v_gene: TRBV2; d_gene: -; j_gene: TRBJ2-5; CDR3nt: TGTGCCAGCAGTCCTCCAGGGGCTTCGGAGACCCAGTACTTC; CDR3aa: CASSPPGASETQYF
abundance: -; v_gene: TRBV24-1; d_gene: -; j_gene: TRBJ2-3; CDR3nt: TGTGCCACCAGTGATTTGACCAGCAGCAGCACAGATACGCAGTATTTT; CDR3aa: CATSDLTSSSTDTQYF
abundance: many; v_gene: TRBV2; d_gene: TRBD2; j_gene: TRBJ2-5; CDR3nt: TGTGCCAGCAGTGAAGGGGTAGCGGGGGGGCGGGGGACCCAGTACTTC; CDR3aa: CASSEGVAGGRGTQYF
abundance: many; v_gene: TRBV20-1; d_gene: -; j_gene: TRBJ2-3; CDR3nt: TGCAGTGCTACCGGGACTAGCACAGATACGCAGTATTTT; CDR3aa: CSATGTSTDTQYF
abundance: many; v_gene: TRBV15; d_gene: -; j_gene: TRBJ1-1; CDR3nt: TGTGCCACCAGCAGATCGGCCGGGAGTTATGGCGGGGGGAGGTCTGAAGCTTTCTTT; CDR3aa: CATSRSAGSYGGGRSEAFF
abundance: -; v_gene: TRBV7-9; d_gene: -; j_gene: TRBJ2-3; CDR3nt: TGTGCCAGCAGACAGACTGATACGCAGTATTTT; CDR3aa: CASRQTDTQYF
abundance: many; v_gene: TRBV19; d_gene: -; j_gene: TRBJ1-2; CDR3nt: TGTGCCAGTAGTATAAATACGGCAGCCTATGGCTACACCTTC; CDR3aa: CASSINTAAYGYTF
abundance: once; v_gene: TRBV9; d_gene: TRBD2; j_gene: TRBJ2-1; CDR3nt: TGTGCTAGCGGCGCCGAGGGACTAGCGGTTAAGCAGTTCTTC; CDR3aa: CASGAEGLAVKQFF
abundance: many; v_gene: TRBV20-1; d_gene: -; j_gene: TRBJ1-6; CDR3nt: TGCAGTGCTCCTGGGCAGGCGAGCTCCTATAATTCACCCCTCCACTTT; CDR3aa: CSAPGQASSYNSPLHF
abundance: many; v_gene: TRBV5-1; d_gene: TRBD1; j_gene: TRBJ1-1; CDR3nt: TGCGCCAGCAGCTCCGGAGGGGGCGGTACTGAAGCTTTCTTT; CDR3aa: CASSSGGGGTEAFF
abundance: -; v_gene: TRBV7-6; d_gene: -; j_gene: TRBJ2-7; CDR3nt: TGTGTCAGCAGCTTAAAGTCAGGGGAGCAGTACTTC; CDR3aa: CVSSLKSGEQYF
abundance: -; v_gene: TRBV19; d_gene: TRBD2; j_gene: TRBJ2-7; CDR3nt: TGTGCCAGTAGTAGGAGCGGGGCCTACGAGCAGTACTTC; CDR3aa: CASSRSGAYEQYF
abundance: once; v_gene: TRBV7-2; d_gene: -; j_gene: TRBJ1-1; CDR3nt: TGTGCCAGCAGCCGGAGGAGTAGGGATCCAGCTTTCTTT; CDR3aa: CASSRRSRDPAFF
abundance: -; v_gene: TRBV6-5; d_gene: -; j_gene: TRBJ2-5; CDR3nt: TGTGCCAGCAGTTACACCGCGTACCGAGAGACCCAGTACTTC; CDR3aa: CASSYTAYRETQYF
abundance: -; v_gene: TRBV7-3; d_gene: -; j_gene: TRBJ2-2; CDR3nt: TGTGCCAGCAGCCCGGGACCCGGGGAGCTGTTTTTT; CDR3aa: CASSPGPGELFF
abundance: many; v_gene: TRBV19; d_gene: TRBD2; j_gene: TRBJ2-1; CDR3nt: TGTGCCAGTAGTATTATAGGGCTAGCGGGTTTAAATGAGCAGTTCTTC; CDR3aa: CASSIIGLAGLNEQFF
abundance: once; v_gene: TRBV5-4; d_gene: -; j_gene: TRBJ1-2; CDR3nt: TGTGCCAGCAGCCAACAGGGTTGGGGCTACACCTTC; CDR3aa: CASSQQGWGYTF
abundance: -; v_gene: TRBV7-8; d_gene: -; j_gene: TRBJ2-7; CDR3nt: TGTGCCAGCAGCTCAGGGGGGCTCTACGAGCAGTACTTC; CDR3aa: CASSSGGLYEQYF
abundance: -; v_gene: TRBV2; d_gene: -; j_gene: TRBJ2-4; CDR3nt: TGTGCCAGCAGTGATAAAGGGGCTGGAAAAAACATTCAGTACTTC; CDR3aa: CASSDKGAGKNIQYF
abundance: many; v_gene: TRBV7-2; d_gene: TRBD2; j_gene: TRBJ2-7; CDR3nt: TGTGCCAGCAGCTACGGGGGGAATCAGTACTTC; CDR3aa: CASSYGGNQYF
abundance: many; v_gene: TRBV6-1; d_gene: TRBD1; j_gene: TRBJ2-5; CDR3nt: TGTGCCAGCAGTCGGATGGACAGGGTACCATTACAAGAGACCCAGTACTTC; CDR3aa: CASSRMDRVPLQETQYF
abundance: many; v_gene: TRBV4-2; d_gene: TRBD2; j_gene: TRBJ2-3; CDR3nt: TGTGCCAGCAGTCAACTAGCGGGGGAGAGAGATACGCAGTATTTT; CDR3aa: CASSQLAGERDTQYF
abundance: -; v_gene: TRBV6-5; d_gene: -; j_gene: TRBJ2-1; CDR3nt: TGTGCCACCCAATTCATCAATGAGCAGTTCTTC; CDR3aa: CATQFINEQFF
abundance: many; v_gene: TRBV12-3/TRBV12-4; d_gene: -; j_gene: TRBJ2-3; CDR3nt: TGTGCCAGCAGCCCCGGGTACACAGATACGCAGTATTTT; CDR3aa: CASSPGYTDTQYF
abundance: many; v_gene: TRBV7-9; d_gene: -; j_gene: TRBJ1-2; CDR3nt: TGTGCCAGCAGCTTAGGACACACCCGGGGCTACACCTTC; CDR3aa: CASSLGHTRGYTF
abundance: -; v_gene: TRBV11-2; d_gene: TRBD1; j_gene: TRBJ1-6; CDR3nt: TGTGCCAGCAGCGACAGGGGACAGGGGAATTCACCCCTCCACTTT; CDR3aa: CASSDRGQGNSPLHF
abundance: -; v_gene: TRBV20-1; d_gene: TRBD1; j_gene: TRBJ1-2; CDR3nt: TGCAGTTCAAGGGACAGGGGGGCTTTTAACTATGGCTACACCTTC; CDR3aa: CSSRDRGAFNYGYTF
abundance: -; v_gene: TRBV25-1; d_gene: TRBD1; j_gene: TRBJ1-2; CDR3nt: TGTGCCAGCAGTGGCTCCGGGACAGCCTTGAACACCTTC; CDR3aa: CASSGSGTALNTF
abundance: -; v_gene: TRBV5-4; d_gene: -; j_gene: TRBJ1-6; CDR3nt: TGTGCCAGCAGTGTGGCGGGGGTTGATAATTCACCCCTCCACTTT; CDR3aa: CASSVAGVDNSPLHF
abundance: few; v_gene: TRBV14; d_gene: TRBD2; j_gene: TRBJ2-1; CDR3nt: TGTGCCAGCAGCCAGATAGCGGGGGACAATGAGCAGTTCTTC; CDR3aa: CASSQIAGDNEQFF
abundance: many; v_gene: TRBV20-1; d_gene: -; j_gene: TRBJ1-1; CDR3nt: TGCAGTGCTGCCGGGTTGAACACTGAAGCTTTCTTT; CDR3aa: CSAAGLNTEAFF
abundance: -; v_gene: TRBV11-2; d_gene: -; j_gene: TRBJ2-1; CDR3nt: TGTGCCAGCAGCTTATTTGGACAGCAATACAATGAGCAGTTCTTC; CDR3aa: CASSLFGQQYNEQFF
abundance: many; v_gene: TRBV6-1; d_gene: TRBD1; j_gene: TRBJ2-7; CDR3nt: TGTGCCAGCAGCCGGGACAGGGGGTGGGTCGAGCAGTACTTC; CDR3aa: CASSRDRGWVEQYF
abundance: -; v_gene: TRBV11-2; d_gene: -; j_gene: TRBJ2-6; CDR3nt: TGTGCCAGCAGCTTAGTTAGGGCAGGGCTGAGCTCTGGGGTCAACGTCCTGACTTTC; CDR3aa: CASSLVRAGLSSGVNVLTF
abundance: few; v_gene: TRBV7-8; d_gene: -; j_gene: TRBJ1-1; CDR3nt: TGTGCCAGCAGCTCGAAACCCTCCGAGTGGGGAGCTGAAGCTTTCTTT; CDR3aa: CASSSKPSEWGAEAFF
abundance: -; v_gene: TRBV15; d_gene: -; j_gene: TRBJ2-3; CDR3nt: TGTGCCACCAGCAGAGAGGGCAGCACAGATACGCAGTATTTT; CDR3aa: CATSREGSTDTQYF
abundance: few; v_gene: TRBV7-9; d_gene: -; j_gene: TRBJ2-7; CDR3nt: TGTGCCAGCAGCTTAGGACAGCAAAACTACGAGCAGTACTTC; CDR3aa: CASSLGQQNYEQYF
abundance: -; v_gene: TRBV7-2; d_gene: -; j_gene: TRBJ2-3; CDR3nt: TGTGCCAGCAGCCAAGGCGGACAGATAGATACGCAGTATTTT; CDR3aa: CASSQGGQIDTQYF
abundance: many; v_gene: TRBV9; d_gene: TRBD2; j_gene: TRBJ2-3; CDR3nt: TGTGCCAGCAGCCCCCGGAGACTAGCGGGGGGTAACCCAGATACGCAGTATTTT; CDR3aa: CASSPRRLAGGNPDTQYF
abundance: many; v_gene: TRBV7-8; d_gene: -; j_gene: TRBJ1-1; CDR3nt: TGTGCCAGCAGCTTTCGGACAGCGAACACTGAAGCTTTCTTT; CDR3aa: CASSFRTANTEAFF
abundance: -; v_gene: TRBV29-1; d_gene: TRBD1; j_gene: TRBJ2-7; CDR3nt: TGCAGCGTGAACGCCGGGACAGGGGCCTACGAGCAGTACTTC; CDR3aa: CSVNAGTGAYEQYF
abundance: once; v_gene: TRBV29-1; d_gene: TRBD1; j_gene: TRBJ2-5; CDR3nt: TGCAGCGTTGGACAGGGCGGAGAGACCCAGTACTTC; CDR3aa: CSVGQGGETQYF
abundance: many; v_gene: TRBV12-3/TRBV12-4; d_gene: TRBD1; j_gene: TRBJ1-2; CDR3nt: TGTGCCAGCACCCCGGGACAGAATAACTATGGCTACACCTTC; CDR3aa: CASTPGQNNYGYTF
abundance: few; v_gene: TRBV15; d_gene: TRBD2; j_gene: TRBJ2-5; CDR3nt: TGTGCCACCAGCAGCGGGACTACCTCAGAGACCCAGTACTTC; CDR3aa: CATSSGTTSETQYF
abundance: -; v_gene: TRBV11-2; d_gene: TRBD1; j_gene: TRBJ1-2; CDR3nt: TGTGCCAGCAGCTTAGGGTTGGACAGGGTCTCTGGCTACACCTTC; CDR3aa: CASSLGLDRVSGYTF
abundance: few; v_gene: TRBV2; d_gene: -; j_gene: TRBJ1-1; CDR3nt: TGTGCCAGCACATTTGCTTCGACGAACACTGAAGCTTTCTTT; CDR3aa: CASTFASTNTEAFF
abundance: -; v_gene: TRBV18; d_gene: -; j_gene: TRBJ1-6; CDR3nt: TGTGCCAGCTCAGCGGGAGCAGGGAATAATTCACCCCTCCACTTT; CDR3aa: CASSAGAGNNSPLHF
abundance: -; v_gene: TRBV24-1; d_gene: -; j_gene: TRBJ2-3; CDR3nt: TGTGCCACCTCCTACGGGAACACAGATACGCAGTATTTT; CDR3aa: CATSYGNTDTQYF